This entry describes one TCR beta chain. This clonotype was counted a few times. This receptor's antigen is unknown. No much larger clone is present one base from it, and per-base qualities are unavailable. The sample comes from a study of precursors of human CD4 cytotoxic T cells (dated by TCRdb to the late 2010s). A note on the overall study: In total, CD4+ memory subsets from 14 to 15 donors went into the bulk TCR-seq analysis. Sequences for both the TCRalpha and TCRbeta chains came out of the TCR-seq analysis of more than 13 donors (table S7). General findings and caveats noted by the study authors: IL-7Rhigh and IL-7R- TEMRA subsets showed more restricted TCR repertoires, with lower diversity and more expanded clonotypes, than TCM and TEM subsets. Expanded effector clonotypes made up a larger fraction of IL-7Rhigh TEMRA clonotypes than of TEM or TCM clonotypes. According to the authors, a human observational design cannot definitively establish the direction of differentiation between precursor and effector cells. Only 13 of the 14 donors were included in some of the bulk TCR-seq comparisons, which suggests that not every subset was available for every donor.

Bulk UMI-based TCR sequencing was performed on four sorted CD4+ memory subsets (TCM, TEM, IL-7Rhigh TEMRA, IL-7R- TEMRA) to test a precursor-effector relationship among CD4 cytotoxic T cells. Cells were obtained from peripheral blood mononuclear cells isolated from human blood. CDR1 and CDR2 are read off the germline V gene as SQVTM and ANQGSEA. Here V drops 4 bases and J drops 4 bases, and the junction holds 16 bases not matched to any gene. From its cysteine to its phenylalanine, the CDR3 spans 17 amino acids. Only the CDR3 region is kept as DNA, spanning 51 bases read in frame from base 1. The sequencer was an Illumina MiSeq. Per the authors' processing: The Shannon-Wiener index, computed in VDJtools, was used to measure repertoire diversity. Expanded TCRbeta clonotypes were defined as those with a clonotype frequency of at least 3. TCRdb reworked the public reads: Q25 trimming with fastp, MiXCR clone assembly, productive beta chains retained. A single entry per CDR3 protein holds the most common genes and DNA from its merged rows. TCRdb assigned the V and J calls; the authors' analysis was not used. This sample lists some 810 distinct CDR3 sequences; 15% to 20% were detected once. 10% of the sample is in the top ten clones.

This chain is built from TRBV29-1 and TRBJ1-3, with 7 central nucleotides matching TRBD1. Sequencing was carried out using memory CD4+ T cells from blood (PBMCs). The clonotype comes from a human donor in good health. DNA sequence: TGCAGCGTTGTATTGTCCTCAAGACAGGGAGGCGGAAACACCATATATTTT. Translated, it reads CSVVLSSRQGGGNTIYF.